The sequence of this TCR beta chain was determined in a study of cytomegalovirus exposure and HLA in healthy donors. Study background: Unique TCRs from HLA-typed donors, around 93 million of them, were held in an early data release.

Study-wide findings and caveats: In a later analysis, approximately 15,000 TCR beta sequences were associated with HLA alleles at 0.05 false discovery rate. About 87% or about 30% of the time was how often most TCR beta V segments were productive, according to an earlier analysis.

CDR3 size: 11 residues. V gave up 2 bases and J gave up 8 bases, with 6 bases separating them. Germline values: CDR1 SNHLY, CDR2 FYNNEI. Points on this clone: Its antigen is unknown.

The PCR used 60 Vbeta and 13 Jbeta primers. As handled by the study authors: Among the unique TCR beta chains that a later analysis counted, about 85 million in all, 9.5 million to 12 million were shared. Sequencing was performed with immunoSEQ multiplex PCR; in TCRdb, only in-frame clones are kept and a portion is missing. V and J calls and clone size are as listed in that table; D and trimming were resolved from the DNA. Altogether about 98,000 clones are present, about three quarters being singletons, with the ten largest covering roughly 1.5%. The sample taken for sequencing was PBMCs. This chain connects TRBV2 to TRBJ1-2; D gene uncertain. This receptor was taken from a man between 40 and 49 years old in good health and CMV-seronegative. The CDR3 DNA sequence: TGTGCCAGCAGTGAATTCTTGGGCTACACCTTC. It specifies CASSEFLGYTF. Combining the CDR3 with reference TRBV2 and TRBJ1-2 gives the whole variable domain EPEVTQTPSHQVTQMGQEVILRCVPISNHLYFYWYRQILGQKVEFLVSFYNNEISEKSEIFDDQFSVERPDGSNFTLKIRSTKLEDSAMYFCASSEFLGYTFGSGTRLTVV.